Below, 6 T cell receptor beta chains from the same sample are listed, as sequenced in a study of shared clonotypes between healthy human individuals. Here immunoSEQ multiplex PCR was the method, and the copy in TCRdb shows in-frame clones only, minus some. The sample contains about 1.5 million clones, around 95% of which appear only once. Material: naive CD4+ T cells sorted from blood. Subset noted: CD45RA+ positively selected. The receptors stem from a man aged 30 to 39 in good health.

This clone was observed a single time. The chain recombines TRBV11-2 with TRBJ2-2; 7 bases map to TRBD2. Per the germline V gene, CDR1 is SGHAT and CDR2 is FQNNGV. V dropped 4 bases and J dropped 4; count of bases not matched to a gene: 15. The CDR3 extends over 18 amino acids. The DNA of the CDR3 is TGTGCCAGCAGCTCGATCCGGGGCGGGGGACCCGCCACCGGGGAGCTGTTTTTT. The encoded protein is CASSSIRGGGPATGELFF.

The genes are TRBV7-6 and TRBJ2-3, with 8 bases matching TRBD2. Germline CDR1 reads SGHVS; CDR2 reads FNYEAQ. This CDR3 comprises 19 residues. The V gene end was trimmed by 2 bases and the J gene end by 0 bases; junction bases not matched to a gene: 13. CDR3 in amino acids: CASSLSAGVLLISTDTQYF. In nucleotides, the CDR3 is TGTGCCAGCAGCTTATCAGCGGGAGTCCTTCTTATTAGCACAGATACGCAGTATTTT.

The gene calls are TRBV6-5 and TRBJ2-7; perhaps D is TRBD1 or TRBD2 (6 bases each). The length of the CDR3 is 15 residues. The V end lost 6 bases, the J end lost 0 bases, and 15 bases lay between the germline ends. Germline CDR1 MNHEY, CDR2 SVGAGI. The CDR3 DNA is TGTGCCAGCAGCCTGTCGGGGGCGAGCTCCTACGAGCAGTACTTC. Protein sequence: CASSLSGASSYEQYF.

The chain couples TRBV6-6 to TRBJ2-4, with D tentatively TRBD1 (6 bases). V was trimmed by 6 bases and J by 7 bases, leaving 10 bases between them. This CDR3 spans 12 amino acids. Per the germline V gene, CDR1 is MNHNY and CDR2 is SVGAGI (reference sequence). CDR3 coding DNA: TGTGCCAGCAGCTACAGGGATAACATTCAGTACTTC. Its protein is CASSYRDNIQYF.

This chain joins TRBV15 and TRBJ2-7; D possibly corresponds to TRBD1 (6 bases). Germline loops: CDR1 LNHNV, CDR2 YYDKDF (reference sequence). The CDR3 loop spans 12 amino acids. V lost 8 bases and J 4 bases, leaving 12 bases between the germline ends. The CDR3 DNA reads as TGTGCCACCGGACCGGGACAATACGAGCAGTACTTC. It specifies CATGPGQYEQYF. The whole variable domain, filled in from reference TRBV15 and TRBJ2-7, reads DAMVIQNPRYQVTQFGKPVTLSCSQTLNHNVMYWYQQKSSQAPKLLFHYYDKDFNNEADTPDNFQSRRPNTSFCFLDIRSPGLGDTAMYLCATGPGQYEQYFGPGTRLTVT.

J is TRBJ2-2 and V is TRBV7-8; D is uncertain. Germline CDR1 is SGHVS and CDR2 is FQNEAQ. There are 14 residues in the CDR3. Trimming took 1 base from V and 5 from J, leaving 8 bases between them. The CDR3 reads CASSLGAATGELFF. As DNA, the CDR3 is TGTGCCAGCAGCTTAGGGGCTGCGACCGGGGAGCTGTTTTTT.